Listed below are T cell receptor beta chains from one sample, sequenced in a study of blood T cell repertoires in COVID-19. Method: immunoSEQ multiplex PCR; TCRdb's copy keeps in-frame clones and lacks some. The top ten hold roughly 9.6% of the sample, which has over 60,000 clones, roughly 87% seen once. Input material: peripheral blood. These receptors were collected from a man aged 80 or over with acute or convalescent COVID-19. Both conserved end residues are part of each CDR3. Each record gives: V gene, J gene, D gene, clone size, CDR3 DNA, CDR3 protein. D genes are given only for firm matches. Some rows have no size entry. The others give once, few or many, or a class for an expanded clone.

TRBV7-9	TRBJ2-4	TRBD1	-	TGTGCCAGCAGCTTCCGACAGGGGAACAGGGACATTCAGTACTTC	CASSFRQGNRDIQYF
TRBV19	TRBJ1-1	-	-	TGTGCCAGTAGTTTCCGCGCCCAGGGGTTGACTGAAGCTTTCTTT	CASSFRAQGLTEAFF
TRBV15	TRBJ1-5	-	-	TGTGCCACCAGCAGAGATGCAGGGTCCGGTCAGCCCCAGCATTTT	CATSRDAGSGQPQHF
TRBV6-4	TRBJ2-3	-	once	TGTGCCAGCAGTGAGTCGGGAAGTGGCGCAGATACGCAGTATTTT	CASSESGSGADTQYF
TRBV6-5	TRBJ2-2	-	-	TGTGCCAGCAGGGGCGGCAGGGGAGTACCCGGGGAGCTGTTTTTT	CASRGGRGVPGELFF
TRBV28	TRBJ1-5	-	-	TGTGCCAGCAGGCTGCCGGGGTTCGATCAGCCCCAGCATTTT	CASRLPGFDQPQHF
TRBV5-1	TRBJ2-2	TRBD2	-	TGCGCCAGCAGCCGGACTAGCGGGGGGGCCTCGAACACCGGGGAGCTGTTTTTT	CASSRTSGGASNTGELFF
TRBV5-1	TRBJ2-7	-	once	TGCGCCAGCAGCTTGGGATTTCAGGGATTACTATCGGGCGAGCAGTACTTC	CASSLGFQGLLSGEQYF
TRBV4-1	TRBJ2-7	-	-	TGCGCCAGCAGCCAAGTCTTTAGCGGATCCCCCTACGAGCAGTACTTC	CASSQVFSGSPYEQYF
TRBV4-1	TRBJ1-5	-	once	TGCGCCAGCAGCCAAGATTTCTATAGCAATCAGCCCCAGCATTTT	CASSQDFYSNQPQHF
TRBV2	TRBJ2-2	TRBD1	-	TGTGCCAGCACTTTGAGGACAGGGTCCCCCGGGGAGCTGTTTTTT	CASTLRTGSPGELFF
TRBV3-1/TRBV3-2	TRBJ1-4	-	-	TGTGCCAGCAGCCAAGGGAGGATCTCAAATGAAAAACTGTTTTTT	CASSQGRISNEKLFF
TRBV4-1	TRBJ2-3	-	-	TGCGCCAGCAGCCAACAACAGACCCCTCCTAGCACAGATACGCAGTATTTT	CASSQQQTPPSTDTQYF
TRBV18	TRBJ2-1	-	-	TGTGCCAGCTTCCAGGGGGGTTCCTACAATGAGCAGTTCTTC	CASFQGGSYNEQFF
TRBV4-1	TRBJ1-4	-	-	TGCGCCAGCAGCCCGGGGGGACAATATAATGAAAAACTGTTTTTT	CASSPGGQYNEKLFF
TRBV6-5	TRBJ1-4	TRBD1	-	TGTGCCAGCAGTTACTCCGGGACAGGGGACGAAAAACTGTTTTTT	CASSYSGTGDEKLFF
TRBV12-3/TRBV12-4	TRBJ1-5	-	-	TGTGCCAGCAGTTTAAAACAGCTAACGCCCCAGCATTTT	CASSLKQLTPQHF
TRBV18	TRBJ1-1	-	-	TGTGCCAGCTCACGTTCCATGGGGGGGAACACTGAAGCTTTCTTT	CASSRSMGGNTEAFF
TRBV5-1	TRBJ2-1	TRBD2	-	TGCGCCAGCAGCTTGTTTGCTAGCGGGGGGAATGAGCAGTTCTTC	CASSLFASGGNEQFF
TRBV5-6	TRBJ2-3	-	-	TGTGCCAGCAGCTTGCCCGGCACAGATACGCAGTATTTT	CASSLPGTDTQYF
TRBV7-9	TRBJ2-5	-	-	TGTGCCAGCAGCTCCCGGGATCGGACTAAGGAGACCCAGTACTTC	CASSSRDRTKETQYF
TRBV2	TRBJ1-2	TRBD1	-	TGTGCCAGCAAGGGGACAGGAGCTAACTATGGCTACACCTTC	CASKGTGANYGYTF
TRBV9	TRBJ2-5	TRBD2	-	TGTGCCAGCAGCGACGCTCCGGGACTAACAAGAGGGACCCAGTACTTC	CASSDAPGLTRGTQYF
TRBV3-1/TRBV3-2	TRBJ2-3	TRBD2	-	TGTGCCAGCAGCAGATTGACTAGCGGGGGAGCTGGTACGCAGTATTTT	CASSRLTSGGAGTQYF
TRBV7-9	TRBJ1-1	TRBD1	-	TGTGCCAGCAGCTTAGGACAGGGGGCTGAAGCTTTCTTT	CASSLGQGAEAFF
TRBV6-5	TRBJ2-5	TRBD1	-	TGTGCCAGCATTGGGACAGGGGGAGAGACCCAGTACTTC	CASIGTGGETQYF
TRBV19	TRBJ2-1	-	-	TGTGCCAGTAGTACGCGACAGGCTAGCTCCTACAATGAGCAGTTCTTC	CASSTRQASSYNEQFF
TRBV9	TRBJ1-1	-	-	TGTGCCAGCGAGAGACAGCTGATGAACACTGAAGCTTTCTTT	CASERQLMNTEAFF
TRBV2	TRBJ2-2	-	-	TGTGCCAGCAGTGAAGCCGTGGGGGAGCTGTTTTTT	CASSEAVGELFF
TRBV6-5	TRBJ2-5	-	-	TGTGCCAGCAAGAGGGACATAGGTCCGGAGACCCAGTACTTC	CASKRDIGPETQYF
TRBV5-4	TRBJ1-1	TRBD1	-	TGTGCCAGCAGCTTGGGAGGGACAGAAGGGTCTGAAGCTTTCTTT	CASSLGGTEGSEAFF
TRBV19	TRBJ1-1	-	-	TGTGCCAGTAGTATAGATCCCAGGAACACTGAAGCTTTCTTT	CASSIDPRNTEAFF
TRBV10-1	TRBJ2-1	TRBD2	-	TGCGCCAGCAGTGAGACTAGCGGGGGGAGTGAGCAGTTCTTC	CASSETSGGSEQFF
TRBV12-3/TRBV12-4	TRBJ1-2	-	once	TGTGCCAGCAGTTTACAGCGGTTGGGCTACACCTTC	CASSLQRLGYTF
TRBV29-1	TRBJ2-7	-	-	TGCAGCGTTGAAGGCAGGGGAGAGCAGTACTTC	CSVEGRGEQYF
TRBV30	TRBJ1-1	TRBD1	-	TGTGCCGCGCTACAGGGGTACACTGAAGCTTTCTTT	CAALQGYTEAFF
TRBV2	TRBJ2-1	TRBD2	-	TGTGCCAGCAGCGCTCTAGCGGGAGGGATGAACAATGAGCAGTTCTTC	CASSALAGGMNNEQFF
TRBV7-8	TRBJ2-1	-	-	TGTGCCAGCAGCTGGGGGGAAAAGGTGTCTTACAATGAGCAGTTCTTC	CASSWGEKVSYNEQFF
TRBV24-1	TRBJ2-7	TRBD1	-	TGTGCCACCCCTCCCCCGGGACAGGGTTACTACGAGCAGTACTTC	CATPPPGQGYYEQYF
TRBV3-1/TRBV3-2	TRBJ1-5	-	-	TGTGCCAGCAGCCAAGGCGGCAGAGTGGTTCAGCCCCAGCATTTT	CASSQGGRVVQPQHF
TRBV3-1/TRBV3-2	TRBJ1-2	-	-	TGTGCCAGCAGCCAAGATCCATCAGGCGCCTATGGCTACACCTTC	CASSQDPSGAYGYTF
TRBV6-2/TRBV6-3	TRBJ1-4	TRBD1	few	TGTGCCAGCAGTTCCCCGACAGGGTACAATGAAAAACTGTTTTTT	CASSSPTGYNEKLFF
TRBV5-1	TRBJ2-3	-	-	TGCGCCAGCAGCTCCATAGCCGCGTTGTCCACAGATACGCAGTATTTT	CASSSIAALSTDTQYF
TRBV6-4	TRBJ2-1	TRBD2	-	TGTGCCAGCAGTCGGACTAGCGGGGGAAACAATGAGCAGTTCTTC	CASSRTSGGNNEQFF
TRBV29-1	TRBJ1-1	-	-	TGCAGCGTTGAAGATCTTCTGAACACTGAAGCTTTCTTT	CSVEDLLNTEAFF